This TCR beta chain emerged from a study of T cell responses to AZD1222 COVID-19 vaccine. On the study more broadly: Pooling was applied to second doses at about 4 or about 12 weeks.

The junction had 7 bases not matched to a gene; V was cut back by 8 bases and J by 8 bases. This CDR3 is 12 amino acids long. Per the germline V gene, CDR1 is LNHDA and CDR2 is SQIVND (reference sequence). Details on this clone: The antigen is not known.

TCRdb's table, derived via immunoSEQ multiplex PCR, lists solely in-frame clones and lacks some. The sample consists of about 97,000 clones, around 88% of them appearing once. Study findings and constraints: Following two doses of AZD1222, Spike-specific TCR breadth and depth rose. Targeting of unmutated variant regions was reportedly seen in nearly half of spike-specific TCRs.

The chain combines TRBV19 with TRBJ1-2, with TRBD1 matching 8 bases. The source of this sequence is an adult in good health. The source was peripheral blood, collected on day 0 of AZD1222 vaccination. CDR3 sequence (DNA): TGTGCCAGTTGGACAGGGCTCGGCGGCTACACCTTC. Translating it yields CASWTGLGGYTF. Based on the CDR3 plus reference TRBV19 and TRBJ1-2, the full variable domain is DGGITQSPKYLFRKEGQNVTLSCEQNLNHDAMYWYRQDPGQGLRLIYYSQIVNDFQKGDIAEGYSVSREKKESFPLTVTSAQKNPTAFYLCASWTGLGGYTFGSGTRLTVV.